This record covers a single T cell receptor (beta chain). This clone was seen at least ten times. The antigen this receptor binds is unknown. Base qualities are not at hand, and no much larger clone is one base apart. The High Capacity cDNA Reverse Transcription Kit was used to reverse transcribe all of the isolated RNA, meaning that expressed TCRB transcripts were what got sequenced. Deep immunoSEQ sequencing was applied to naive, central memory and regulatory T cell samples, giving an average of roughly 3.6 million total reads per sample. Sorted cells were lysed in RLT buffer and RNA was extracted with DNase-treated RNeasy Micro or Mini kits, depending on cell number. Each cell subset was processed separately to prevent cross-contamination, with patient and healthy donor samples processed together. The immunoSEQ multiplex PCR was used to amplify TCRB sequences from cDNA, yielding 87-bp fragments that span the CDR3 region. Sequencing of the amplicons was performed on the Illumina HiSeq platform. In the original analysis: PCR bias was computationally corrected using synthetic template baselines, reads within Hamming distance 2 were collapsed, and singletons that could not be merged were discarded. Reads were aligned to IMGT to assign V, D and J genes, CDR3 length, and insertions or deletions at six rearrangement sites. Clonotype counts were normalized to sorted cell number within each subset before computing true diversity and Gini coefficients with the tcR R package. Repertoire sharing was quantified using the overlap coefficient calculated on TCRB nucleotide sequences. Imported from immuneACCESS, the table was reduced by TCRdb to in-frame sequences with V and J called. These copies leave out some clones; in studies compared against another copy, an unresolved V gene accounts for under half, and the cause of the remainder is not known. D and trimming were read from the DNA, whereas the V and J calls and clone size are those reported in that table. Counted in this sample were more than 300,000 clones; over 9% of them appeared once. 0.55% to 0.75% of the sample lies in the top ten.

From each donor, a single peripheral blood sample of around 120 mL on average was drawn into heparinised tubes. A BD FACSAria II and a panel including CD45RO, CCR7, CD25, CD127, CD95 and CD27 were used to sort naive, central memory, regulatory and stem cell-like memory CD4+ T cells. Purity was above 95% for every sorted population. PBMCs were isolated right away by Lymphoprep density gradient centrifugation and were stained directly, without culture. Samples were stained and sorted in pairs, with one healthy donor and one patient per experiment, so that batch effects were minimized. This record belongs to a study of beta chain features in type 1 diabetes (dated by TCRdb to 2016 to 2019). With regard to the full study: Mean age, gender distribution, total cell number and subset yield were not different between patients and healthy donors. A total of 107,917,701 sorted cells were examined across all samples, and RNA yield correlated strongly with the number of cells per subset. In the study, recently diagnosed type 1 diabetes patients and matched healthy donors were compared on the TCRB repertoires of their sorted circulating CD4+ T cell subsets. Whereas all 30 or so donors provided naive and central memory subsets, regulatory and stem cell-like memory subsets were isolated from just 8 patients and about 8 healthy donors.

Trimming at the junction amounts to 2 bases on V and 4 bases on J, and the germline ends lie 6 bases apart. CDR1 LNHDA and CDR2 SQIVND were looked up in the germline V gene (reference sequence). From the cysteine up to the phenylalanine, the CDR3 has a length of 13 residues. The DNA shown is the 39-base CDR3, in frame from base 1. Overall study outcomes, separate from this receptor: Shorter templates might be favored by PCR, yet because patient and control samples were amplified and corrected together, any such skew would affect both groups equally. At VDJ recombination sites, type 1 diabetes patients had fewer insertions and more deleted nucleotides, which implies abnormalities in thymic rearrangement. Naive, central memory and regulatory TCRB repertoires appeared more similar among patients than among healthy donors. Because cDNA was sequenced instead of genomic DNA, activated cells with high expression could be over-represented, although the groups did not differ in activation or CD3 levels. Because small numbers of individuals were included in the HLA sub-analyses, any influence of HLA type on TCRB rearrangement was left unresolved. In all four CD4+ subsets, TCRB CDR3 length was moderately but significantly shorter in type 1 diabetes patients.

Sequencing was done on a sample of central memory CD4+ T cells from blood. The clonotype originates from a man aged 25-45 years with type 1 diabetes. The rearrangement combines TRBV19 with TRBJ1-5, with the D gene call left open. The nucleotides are TGTGCCAGTAGTATAAAGAGGAATCAGCCCCAGCATTTT. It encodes CASSIKRNQPQHF.